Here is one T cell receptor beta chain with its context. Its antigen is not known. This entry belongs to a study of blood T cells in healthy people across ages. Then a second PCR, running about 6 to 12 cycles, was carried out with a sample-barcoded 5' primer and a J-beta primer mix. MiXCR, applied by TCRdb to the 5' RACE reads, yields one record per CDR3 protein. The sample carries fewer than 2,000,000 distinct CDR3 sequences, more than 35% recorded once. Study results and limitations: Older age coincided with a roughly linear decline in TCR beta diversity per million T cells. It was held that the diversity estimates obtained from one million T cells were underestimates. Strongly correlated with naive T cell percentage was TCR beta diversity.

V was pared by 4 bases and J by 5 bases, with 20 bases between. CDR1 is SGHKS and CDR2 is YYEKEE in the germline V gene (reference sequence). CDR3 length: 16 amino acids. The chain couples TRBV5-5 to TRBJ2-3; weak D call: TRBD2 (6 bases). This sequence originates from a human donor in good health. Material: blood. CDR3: CASSPTGTPSQDTQYF. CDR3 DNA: TGTGCCAGCAGCCCAACCGGGACTCCTAGCCAAGATACGCAGTATTTT.